One sample yielded the 28 T cell receptor beta chains listed below, sequenced in a study of OX40 agonist ivuxolimab in advanced cancers. Sequencing was performed with immunoSEQ multiplex PCR; in TCRdb, only in-frame clones are kept and a portion is missing. Found here are approximately 82,000 clones, approximately 84% of them singletons; the top ten hold 25%. Sequenced material: CD4+ or CD8+ T cells sorted from blood, taken in a trial of the OX40 agonist ivuxolimab. The receptors were sampled from an adult with an advanced solid tumor such as melanoma, head and neck, liver or kidney cancer.

This chain connects TRBV2 to TRBJ1-1; possibly TRBD1 for D (5 bases). Trimming left V 4 bases short and J 3 bases short, with 12 bases between. Per the germline V gene, CDR1 is SNHLY and CDR2 is FYNNEI. This CDR3 region has 14 residues. DNA of the CDR3: TGTGCCAGCAGTGTTGGAGGGGCACACACTGAAGCTTTCTTT. As protein: CASSVGGAHTEAFF.

V is TRBV4-1 and J is TRBJ2-1, with 7 positions matching TRBD2. The germline V gene encodes CDR1 MGHRA and CDR2 YSYEKL. The CDR3 runs 19 residues. Trimming at V came to 0 bases and at J to 1 base, leaving 12 bases not matched to a gene. The CDR3 bases are TGCGCCAGCAGCCAAGATGGGGGGGTCTTTAGCGAGTCCTACAATGAGCAGTTCTTC. Protein sequence: CASSQDGGVFSESYNEQFF.

The gene calls are TRBV6-5 and TRBJ1-5, with 7 nucleotides matching TRBD1. The CDR3 consists of 14 residues. Germline CDR1 reads MNHEY; CDR2 reads SVGAGI. V was clipped by 6 bases and J by 3 bases; unmatched bases: 5. This CDR3 is CASSWDRANQPQHF. The DNA for the CDR3 is TGTGCCAGCAGCTGGGACAGAGCCAATCAGCCCCAGCATTTT.

This chain uses TRBV15 with TRBJ2-1, with 8 bases identical to TRBD2. Germline loops: CDR1 LNHNV, CDR2 YYDKDF (reference sequence). The V segment lost 1 base and the J segment 3 bases; nucleotides outside the gene matches: 2. The CDR3 contains 15 residues. The CDR3 loop reads CATSRALAVYNEQFF. The CDR3 nucleotides read TGTGCCACCAGCAGAGCACTAGCGGTCTACAATGAGCAGTTCTTC.

By frequency in the sample, this clone is medium-sized. This chain connects TRBV4-1 to TRBJ1-5, with D unclear. Trimming removed 1 base from V and 4 bases from J, with 8 bases in between. The CDR3 loop spans 14 amino acids. The V gene's germline CDR1 is MGHRA and CDR2 YSYEKL. The CDR3: CASSQVWGNQPQHF. The CDR3 nucleotides are TGCGCCAGCAGCCAAGTCTGGGGTAATCAGCCCCAGCATTTT.

In this sample, this clone turned up once. The genes are TRBV6-5 and TRBJ1-3; a possible D gene is TRBD1 (5 bases). The CDR3 is 15 amino acids. V shed 0 bases and J shed 0 bases, with 6 bases lying between them. CDR1 MNHEY and CDR2 SVGAGI come from the germline V gene. CDR3 nucleotides: TGTGCCAGCAGTTACTCTACAGGCTCTGGAAACACCATATATTTT. Residues: CASSYSTGSGNTIYF.

The V gene is TRBV11-3, the J gene TRBJ1-4, with unresolved D. The germline gives CDR1 SGHNT, CDR2 YENEEA. The CDR3 is made up of 13 amino acids. Trimming pared 4 bases from V and 7 bases from J, leaving 10 bases between. In nucleotides, the CDR3 is TGTGCCAGCAGCTCGAGCTTTGGTGAAAAACTGTTTTTT. It yields the protein CASSSSFGEKLFF.

CDR3 region: CASSIVSWETQYF. The CDR3 nucleotides are TGTGCCAGTAGTATTGTAAGCTGGGAGACCCAGTACTTC. The chain couples TRBV19 to TRBJ2-5; D not resolved. V dropped 3 bases and J dropped 5 bases, with 10 bases sitting between them. Germline values: CDR1 LNHDA, CDR2 SQIVND (reference sequence). CDR3 length: 13 residues.

The V call is TRBV28, the J call TRBJ2-2; D is possibly TRBD2 (5 bases). CDR3 size: 13 residues. Germline-derived CDR1 and CDR2 are MDHEN and SYDVKM. V lost 7 bases and J lost 1, with 7 bases in between. The CDR3 reads CASMDLNTGELFF. CDR3 coding DNA: TGTGCCAGCATGGACTTGAACACCGGGGAGCTGTTTTTT.

The CDR3 loop is CASSTTGSPGELFF. The DNA of the CDR3 is TGTGCCAGCAGCACCACAGGGTCCCCCGGGGAGCTGTTTTTT. V usage is TRBV7-9 and J usage is TRBJ2-2; a weak D match, TRBD1 (6 bases). The CDR3 covers 14 residues. Germline V gene lookup returns CDR1 SEHNR and CDR2 FQNEAQ (reference sequence). Trimming pared 5 bases from V and 6 bases from J, leaving 13 bases between.

The chain recombines TRBV9 with TRBJ2-5; D is unclear. Per the germline V gene, CDR1 is SGDLS and CDR2 is YYNGEE. The CDR3 length is 12 residues. Trimming took 2 bases from V and 5 from J, leaving 7 bases between them. DNA for the CDR3: TGTGCCAGCAGCGTCGGATGGGAGACCCAGTACTTC. Amino acid sequence: CASSVGWETQYF.

This clone was recorded a few times. The J gene is TRBJ1-6, the V gene TRBV28; D is perhaps TRBD1 (5 bases). The germline gives CDR1 MDHEN, CDR2 SYDVKM. Trimming left V 7 bases short and J 5 bases short, with 15 bases between. The CDR3 length is 15 residues. CDR3 coding DNA: TGTGCCAGCACCAGGGTCAAGGGTGATAATTCACCCCTCCACTTT. Its translation: CASTRVKGDNSPLHF.

This rearrangement joins TRBV11-2 to TRBJ2-1; 12 positions agree with TRBD2. The length of the CDR3 is 15 residues. The junction had 2 bases not matched to a gene; V was cut back by 5 bases and J by 3 bases. Per the germline V gene, CDR1 is SGHAT and CDR2 is FQNNGV. The CDR3 region has the DNA TGTGCCAGCAGCCAGACTAGCGGGAGCTACAATGAGCAGTTCTTC. Its translation is CASSQTSGSYNEQFF.

This clone was observed once. The V call is TRBV4-2, the J call TRBJ2-4; D could derive from TRBD1 or TRBD2 (5 bases each). V lost 0 bases to trimming and J lost 0 bases, with 9 bases between them. This CDR3 is 16 amino acids long. Germline V lookup: CDR1 LGHNA, CDR2 YNFKEQ. The CDR3 region is CASSQESGTAKNIQYF. In nucleotides, the CDR3 is TGTGCCAGCAGCCAAGAATCCGGGACAGCCAAAAACATTCAGTACTTC.

This clone was seen just once. The chain has TRBV30 and TRBJ2-7; possible D gene TRBD1, 6 bases. The V end was cut by 2 bases, the J end by 2 bases, with 13 bases between. The CDR3 loop spans 14 amino acids. Germline CDR1 is GTSNPN and CDR2 is SVGIG (reference sequence). The CDR3 loop is CAWSIPTGTYEQYF. CDR3 nucleotide sequence: TGTGCCTGGAGTATCCCGACAGGAACCTACGAGCAGTACTTC.

The chain employs TRBV7-9 and TRBJ1-5; maybe TRBD1 (6 bases). Trimming took 1 base from V and 2 from J, leaving 15 bases between them. There are 17 residues in the CDR3. Germline values: CDR1 SEHNR, CDR2 FQNEAQ (reference sequence). CDR3: CASSLGAGGPGNQPQHF. As DNA, the CDR3 is TGTGCCAGCAGCTTAGGCGCGGGGGGCCCTGGCAATCAGCCCCAGCATTTT.

Here the CDR3 DNA reads TGTGCCAGCAGTAGCCAACCACCCGGTCAGCCCCAGCATTTT. It codes for CASSSQPPGQPQHF. The chain uses TRBV28 and TRBJ1-5; D call uncertain. V lost 5 bases and J 6 bases, leaving 14 bases between the germline ends. Germline V gene sequence: CDR1 MDHEN, CDR2 SYDVKM. The CDR3 contains 14 residues.

The CDR3 sequence: CASSLAGQGRQTQYF. CDR3 nucleotide sequence: TGTGCCAGCAGCTTGGCGGGACAGGGGAGACAGACCCAGTACTTC. The chain carries TRBV5-4 and TRBJ2-5; 10 bases agree with TRBD1. The germline V gene encodes CDR1 SGHNT and CDR2 YYREEE (reference sequence). The length of the CDR3 is 15 residues. Losses at the gene ends were 0 bases for V and 6 bases for J; bases not matched to a gene: 5.

V is TRBV6-1 and J is TRBJ1-1, with 7 bases identical to TRBD1. CDR1 and CDR2 (germline): MNHNS, SASEGT. This CDR3 region has 15 residues. J lost 5 bases, V lost 5 bases, and 11 bases had no gene match. The CDR3 region is CASSPRQGRGTEAFF. The CDR3 coding sequence is TGTGCCAGCAGTCCCCGACAGGGAAGGGGGACTGAAGCTTTCTTT.

This chain uses TRBV5-6 with TRBJ1-2; a possible D gene is TRBD1 (6 bases). The V gene's germline CDR1 is SGHDT and CDR2 YYEEEE. There are 15 residues in the CDR3. Trimming left V 4 bases short and J 8 bases short, with 21 bases between. The CDR3 is CASSQPRRGAPGYTF. In DNA, the CDR3 is TGTGCCAGCAGCCAGCCCAGGAGGGGGGCCCCCGGCTACACCTTC.

This chain links TRBV6-5 with TRBJ1-1; D is uncertain. Germline loops: CDR1 MNHEY, CDR2 SVGAGI. The CDR3 is 14 amino acids. V was clipped by 7 bases and J by 3 bases, with 15 bases between them. CDR3 sequence (DNA): TGTGCCAGCAACGGACTAACCCGGGACACTGAAGCTTTCTTT. Translating it yields CASNGLTRDTEAFF.

The V and J genes are TRBV7-9 and TRBJ2-3; unclear D gene. The CDR3 runs to 16 residues. V was shortened by 1 base and J by 3 bases, with 14 bases between the two germline ends. Germline CDR1 is SEHNR and CDR2 is FQNEAQ (reference sequence). The CDR3 DNA reads as TGTGCCAGCAGCTTAGTGGGTCGGTCCGCTACAGATACGCAGTATTTT. It is translated as CASSLVGRSATDTQYF.

For the CDR3, the DNA is TGTGCCGCCAAGCGAGGGGGCGCCAAAGCTTTCTTT. Encoded protein: CAAKRGGAKAFF. The rearrangement links TRBV28 to TRBJ1-1; 7 positions match TRBD1. CDR3 length: 12 residues. Trimming removed 11 bases from V and 9 bases from J; junction bases left unmatched: 12. The V gene's germline CDR1 is MDHEN and CDR2 SYDVKM. Full variable domain (remainder filled in from reference TRBV28 and TRBJ1-1): DVKVTQSSRYLVKRTGEKVFLECVQDMDHENMFWYRQDPGLGLRLIYFSYDVKMKEKGDIPEGYSVSREKKERFSLILESASTNQTSMYLCAAKRGGAKAFFGQGTRLTVV.

Comments on this clone: Distinct nucleotide sequences in the sample also encode this CDR3. This chain connects TRBV7-9 to TRBJ2-7; D uncertain. The CDR3 runs 14 residues. Germline-derived CDR1 and CDR2 are SEHNR and FQNEAQ (reference sequence). V was clipped by 1 base and J by 2 bases, with 9 bases between them. The DNA for the CDR3 is TGTGCCAGCAGCTTAGTGCAAGGAGCCTACGAGCAGTACTTC. Amino acids: CASSLVQGAYEQYF.

This sequence joins TRBV6-5 and TRBJ1-4; D is unclear. This CDR3 is built from 11 residues. CDR1 is MNHEY and CDR2 is SVGAGI in the germline V gene. Between the trimmed V and J ends, which lost 4 bases and 8 bases, there was a span of 5 bases. CDR3 protein: CASSFGEKLFF. The CDR3 nucleotides are TGTGCCAGCAGTTTTGGCGAAAAACTGTTTTTT.

This rearrangement joins TRBV5-6 to TRBJ2-4; the D is unclear. CDR3 length equals 12 residues. Trimming removed 4 bases from V and 6 bases from J, with 8 bases in between. CDR1 is SGHDT, CDR2 YYEEEE, per germline. The CDR3 DNA follows: TGTGCCAGCAGCCTACAGAGAAACATTCAGTACTTC. Its protein is CASSLQRNIQYF.

V and J are TRBV5-1 and TRBJ2-1, with TRBD2 identical over 9 bases. This CDR3 spans 15 amino acids. Per germline, CDR1 SGHRS and CDR2 YFSETQ. With V trimmed by 1 base and J by 8 bases, 7 bases remained unmatched. CDR3 in amino acids: CASSLSVAGAYEQFF. In DNA, the CDR3 is TGCGCCAGCAGCTTGTCGGTAGCGGGAGCTTATGAGCAGTTCTTC. Together with reference TRBV5-1 and TRBJ2-1, the CDR3 gives the full variable domain: KAGVTQTPRYLIKTRGQQVTLSCSPISGHRSVSWYQQTPGQGLQFLFEYFSETQRNKGNFPGRFSGRQFSNSRSEMNVSTLELGDSALYLCASSLSVAGAYEQFFGPGTRLTVL.

The chain couples TRBV4-3 to TRBJ2-7; D is unresolved. Trimming pared 1 base from V and 4 bases from J, leaving 8 bases between. CDR1 LGHNA and CDR2 YSLEER come from the germline V gene. The CDR3 has 13 residues. The CDR3, as DNA: TGCGCCAGCAGCCAAGGATCTGAGTACGAGCAGTACTTC. Its translation: CASSQGSEYEQYF.